A selection of T cell receptor beta chains follows, all from one sample in a study of blood T cells in healthy people across ages. Via MiXCR, TCRdb re-called the 5' RACE reads, giving one row per CDR3 protein. The table records around 1,000,000 distinct CDR3 sequences, roughly two fifths of them present only once. Sequences were obtained from blood. The receptor set was obtained from a man between 18 and 29 years old in good health. Both conserved end residues are part of each CDR3. D genes are given only for firm matches. Clone sizes are given selectively: once, few, many, or a class where the clone is expanded.

TRBV29-1	few	TRBJ2-3	TRBD1	CSVGIGQGAMGRDTQYF	TGCAGCGTTGGCATCGGACAGGGGGCTATGGGGAGAGATACGCAGTATTTT
TRBV5-5	.	TRBJ2-2	.	CASSHRASNTGELFF	TGTGCCAGCAGTCACAGGGCATCGAACACCGGGGAGCTGTTTTTT
TRBV10-3	once	TRBJ2-1	TRBD1	CTITGGPSYNGQFF	TGTACCATCACAGGGGGCCCTTCCTACAATGGGCAGTTCTTC
TRBV6-6	few	TRBJ1-2	.	CASSLGTAANYGYTF	TGTGCCAGCAGTTTAGGCACCGCCGCTAACTATGGCTACACCTTC
TRBV20-1	few	TRBJ1-4	.	CSARREGVEKLFF	TGCAGTGCTAGAAGAGAGGGGGTGGAAAAACTGTTTTTT
TRBV20-1	few	TRBJ1-2	.	CSASDEMDGYTF	TGCAGTGCCTCAGACGAAATGGACGGCTACACCTTC
TRBV20-1	.	TRBJ1-6	.	CSASSSALWLSPLHF	TGCAGTGCGAGCTCCTCGGCCCTTTGGCTTTCACCCCTCCACTTT
TRBV7-2	.	TRBJ2-7	.	CASSLWSSYEQYF	TGTGCCAGCAGCTTATGGAGCTCCTACGAGCAGTACTTC
TRBV6-1	.	TRBJ1-5	.	CASSTTGLKDNSNQPQHF	TGTGCCAGCAGCACAACAGGCCTAAAGGATAATAGCAATCAGCCCCAGCATTTT
TRBV15	.	TRBJ2-1	TRBD2	CATKAGGDNEQFF	TGTGCCACCAAGGCGGGGGGGGATAATGAGCAGTTCTTC
TRBV2	.	TRBJ1-1	.	CASSTTEDTEAFF	TGTGCCAGCAGTACGACCGAAGACACTGAAGCTTTCTTT
TRBV4-3	.	TRBJ1-2	.	CASSQDRPLSDGYTF	TGCGCCAGCAGCCAAGATCGGCCGCTGTCTGATGGCTACACCTTC
TRBV29-1	.	TRBJ2-3	.	CSVVGGTLFNTDTQYF	TGCAGCGTTGTCGGGGGCACCCTATTTAACACAGATACGCAGTATTTT
TRBV7-2	few	TRBJ2-4	.	CASSLGTKNIQYF	TGTGCCAGCAGCTTAGGGACCAAAAACATTCAGTACTTC
TRBV12-3/TRBV12-4	few	TRBJ1-1	.	CASTPQGAPEAFF	TGTGCCAGCACCCCCCAAGGGGCTCCTGAAGCTTTCTTT
TRBV11-2	.	TRBJ2-1	TRBD2	CASSPRRGGPGEQFF	TGTGCCAGCAGCCCCCGCCGGGGGGGCCCCGGTGAGCAGTTCTTC